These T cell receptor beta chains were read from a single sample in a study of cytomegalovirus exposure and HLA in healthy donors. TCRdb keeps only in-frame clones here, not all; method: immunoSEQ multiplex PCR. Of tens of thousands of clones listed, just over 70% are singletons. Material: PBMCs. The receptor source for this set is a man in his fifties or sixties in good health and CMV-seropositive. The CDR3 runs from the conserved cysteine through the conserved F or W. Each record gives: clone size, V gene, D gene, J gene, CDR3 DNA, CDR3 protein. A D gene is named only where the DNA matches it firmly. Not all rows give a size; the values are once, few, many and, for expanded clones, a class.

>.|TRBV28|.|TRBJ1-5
TGTGCCAGCGTCCCGGCGGGGCAGGGAAGCAATCAGCCCCAGCATTTT
CASVPAGQGSNQPQHF
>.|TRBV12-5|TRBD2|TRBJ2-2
TGTGCTAGTGGAAGGACTAGCGGGAGATCGGACACCGGGGAGCTGTTTTTT
CASGRTSGRSDTGELFF
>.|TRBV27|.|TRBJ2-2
TGTGCCAGCAGTTTACAGGCCGGGGAGCTGTTTTTT
CASSLQAGELFF
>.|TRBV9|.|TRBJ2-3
TGTGCCAGCAGCGTAATTGCAGGGGGCACAGATACGCAGTATTTT
CASSVIAGGTDTQYF
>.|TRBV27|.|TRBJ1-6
TGTGCCAGCAGTTTTCTTGAGGATTCACCCCTCCACTTT
CASSFLEDSPLHF
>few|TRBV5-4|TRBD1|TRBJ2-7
TGTGCCAGCAGTACCGGGACAGGGAGGGAGCAGTACTTC
CASSTGTGREQYF
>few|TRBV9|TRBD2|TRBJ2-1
TGTGCCAGCAGCGTAAACCTAGCGGGAGTGGTTGAGCAGTTCTTC
CASSVNLAGVVEQFF
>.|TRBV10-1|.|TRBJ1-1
TGCGCCAGCAGACTCGGAGGGAACACTGAAGCTTTCTTT
CASRLGGNTEAFF
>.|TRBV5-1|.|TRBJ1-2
TGCGCCAGCAGCTTTACAGACCTGCGCTATGGCTACACCTTC
CASSFTDLRYGYTF
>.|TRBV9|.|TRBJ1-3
TGTGCCAGCAGCGGGACCCGGACAGACTCTGGAAACACCATATATTTT
CASSGTRTDSGNTIYF
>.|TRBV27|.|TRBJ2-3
TGTGCCAGCAGAATACAAGGGAGAGATACGCAGTATTTT
CASRIQGRDTQYF
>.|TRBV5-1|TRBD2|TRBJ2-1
TGCGCCAGCAGCTTTAGACTAGCGGGAGCCAATGAGCAGTTCTTC
CASSFRLAGANEQFF
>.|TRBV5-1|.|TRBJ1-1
TGCGCCAGCAGCTCCGGACGGGGGATGAACACTGAAGCTTTCTTT
CASSSGRGMNTEAFF
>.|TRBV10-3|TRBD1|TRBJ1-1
TGTGCCATCAGGGGGACAGGGGGCGGATTAAACACTGAAGCTTTCTTT
CAIRGTGGGLNTEAFF
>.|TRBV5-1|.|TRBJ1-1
TGCGCCAGCAGCTTGGCGGGGGGAGCTATGAACACTGAAGCTTTCTTT
CASSLAGGAMNTEAFF
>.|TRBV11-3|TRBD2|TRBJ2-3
TGTGCCAGCAGCTTATCGGGAGGAGTCACAGATACGCAGTATTTT
CASSLSGGVTDTQYF
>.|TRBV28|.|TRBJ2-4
TGTGCCAGCAGTTTATATCCAGCGGCAGCCAAAAACATTCAGTACTTC
CASSLYPAAAKNIQYF
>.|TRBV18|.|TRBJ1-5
TGTGCCAGCTCACTACAAAGGACCGGGGGTAGCAATCAGCCCCAGCATTTT
CASSLQRTGGSNQPQHF
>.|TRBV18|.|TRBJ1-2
TGTGCCAGCTCACCATTAACCCCTGGTACTCAGCGGACTACAACCTTC
CASSPLTPGTQRTTTF
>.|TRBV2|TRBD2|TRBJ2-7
TGTGCCAGCAGTGGGGGGGGGATTGACTACGAGCAGTACTTC
CASSGGGIDYEQYF